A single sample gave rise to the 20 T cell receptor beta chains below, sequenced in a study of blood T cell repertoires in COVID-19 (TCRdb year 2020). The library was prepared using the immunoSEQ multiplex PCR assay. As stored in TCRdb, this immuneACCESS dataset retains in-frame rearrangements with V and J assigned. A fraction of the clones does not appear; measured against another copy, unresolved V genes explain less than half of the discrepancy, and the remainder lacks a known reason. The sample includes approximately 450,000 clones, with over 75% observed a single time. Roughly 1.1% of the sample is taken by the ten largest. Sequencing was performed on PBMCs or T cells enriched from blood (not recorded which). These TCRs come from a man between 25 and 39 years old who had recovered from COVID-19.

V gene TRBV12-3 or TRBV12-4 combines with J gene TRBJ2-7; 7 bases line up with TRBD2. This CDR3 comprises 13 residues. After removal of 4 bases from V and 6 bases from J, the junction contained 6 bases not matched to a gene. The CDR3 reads CASSYRGDGEQYF. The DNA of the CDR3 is TGTGCCAGCAGTTACCGGGGGGACGGCGAGCAGTACTTC.

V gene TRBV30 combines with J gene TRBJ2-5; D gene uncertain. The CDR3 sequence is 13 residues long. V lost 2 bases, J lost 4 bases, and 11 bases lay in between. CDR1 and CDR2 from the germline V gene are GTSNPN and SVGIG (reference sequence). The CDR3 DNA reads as TGTGCCTGGAGTAACCAGGCCCTAGAGACCCAGTACTTC. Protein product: CAWSNQALETQYF.

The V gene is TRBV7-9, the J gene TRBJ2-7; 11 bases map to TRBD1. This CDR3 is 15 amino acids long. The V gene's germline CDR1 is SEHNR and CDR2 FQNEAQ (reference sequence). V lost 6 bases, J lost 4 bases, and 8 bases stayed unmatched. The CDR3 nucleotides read TGTGCCAGCAGTAGCCTGGACAGGGGGCGGTACGAGCAGTACTTC. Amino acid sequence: CASSSLDRGRYEQYF. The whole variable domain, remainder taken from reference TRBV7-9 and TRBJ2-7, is DTGVSQNPRHKITKRGQNVTFRCDPISEHNRLYWYRQTLGQGPEFLTYFQNEAQLEKSRLLSDRFSAERPKGSFSTLEIQRTEQGDSAMYLCASSSLDRGRYEQYFGPGTRLTVT.

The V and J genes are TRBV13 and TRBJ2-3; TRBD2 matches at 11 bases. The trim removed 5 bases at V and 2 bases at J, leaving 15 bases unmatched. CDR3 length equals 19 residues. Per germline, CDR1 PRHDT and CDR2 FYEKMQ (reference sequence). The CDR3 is CASSRNLPLAGETTDTQYF. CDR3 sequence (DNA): TGTGCCAGCAGCCGCAACCTACCACTAGCGGGGGAGACCACAGATACGCAGTATTTT.

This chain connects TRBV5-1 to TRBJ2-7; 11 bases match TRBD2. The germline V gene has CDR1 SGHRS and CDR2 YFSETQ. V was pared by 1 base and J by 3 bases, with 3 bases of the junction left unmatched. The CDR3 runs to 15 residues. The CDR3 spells CASSLPSGRIYEQYF. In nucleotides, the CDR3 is TGCGCCAGCAGCTTGCCTAGCGGGAGGATCTACGAGCAGTACTTC.

The CDR3 is CATDPGGSYNEQFF. The CDR3 nucleotides are TGTGCCACCGACCCGGGAGGGTCCTACAATGAGCAGTTCTTC. The rearrangement uses TRBV24-1 and TRBJ2-1, with 8 bases that match TRBD2. V shed 9 bases, J shed 1 base, and the junction held 4 bases outside the gene matches. Germline V lookup: CDR1 KGHDR, CDR2 SFDVKD. The CDR3 contains 14 residues.

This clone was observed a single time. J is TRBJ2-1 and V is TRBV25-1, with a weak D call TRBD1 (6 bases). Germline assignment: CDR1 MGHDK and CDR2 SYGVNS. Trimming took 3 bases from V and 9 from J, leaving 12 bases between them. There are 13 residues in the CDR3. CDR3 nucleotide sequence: TGTGCCAGCAGTGAGACAGGCCTGGGTGAGCAGTTCTTC. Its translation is CASSETGLGEQFF.

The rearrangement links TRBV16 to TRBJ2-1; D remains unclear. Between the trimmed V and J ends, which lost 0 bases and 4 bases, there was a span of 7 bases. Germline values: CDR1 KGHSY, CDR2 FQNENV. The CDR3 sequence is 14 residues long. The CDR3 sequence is CASSQSGAYNEQFF. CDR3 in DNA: TGTGCCAGCAGCCAATCGGGCGCTTACAATGAGCAGTTCTTC.

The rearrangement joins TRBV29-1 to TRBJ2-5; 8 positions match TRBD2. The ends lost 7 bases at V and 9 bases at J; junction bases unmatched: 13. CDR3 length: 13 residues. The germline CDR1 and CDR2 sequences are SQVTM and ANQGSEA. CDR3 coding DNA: TGCAGCGGAACCCTAGCGGGCACGGGTCCCCAGTACTTC. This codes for CSGTLAGTGPQYF.

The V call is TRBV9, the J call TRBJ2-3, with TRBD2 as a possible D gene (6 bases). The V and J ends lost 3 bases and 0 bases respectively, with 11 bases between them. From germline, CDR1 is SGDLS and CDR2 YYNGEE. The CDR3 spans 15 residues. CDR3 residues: CASSASGPSTDTQYF. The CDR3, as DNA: TGTGCCAGCAGCGCGAGCGGGCCTAGCACAGATACGCAGTATTTT.

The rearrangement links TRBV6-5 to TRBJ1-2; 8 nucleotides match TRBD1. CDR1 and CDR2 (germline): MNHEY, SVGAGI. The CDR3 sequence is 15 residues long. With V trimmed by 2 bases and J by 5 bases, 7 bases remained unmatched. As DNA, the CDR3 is TGTGCCAGCAGTTACGATCCCAGGGGGCCGTATGGCTACACCTTC. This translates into CASSYDPRGPYGYTF.

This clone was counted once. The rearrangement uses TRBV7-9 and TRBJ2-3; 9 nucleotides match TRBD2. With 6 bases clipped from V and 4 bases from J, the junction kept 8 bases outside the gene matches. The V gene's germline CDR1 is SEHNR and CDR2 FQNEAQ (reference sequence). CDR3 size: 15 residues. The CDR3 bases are TGTGCCAGCAGGTTTAGCGGGAGTGCGGCAGATACGCAGTATTTT. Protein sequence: CASRFSGSAADTQYF. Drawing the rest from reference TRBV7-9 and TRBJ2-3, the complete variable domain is DTGVSQNPRHKITKRGQNVTFRCDPISEHNRLYWYRQTLGQGPEFLTYFQNEAQLEKSRLLSDRFSAERPKGSFSTLEIQRTEQGDSAMYLCASRFSGSAADTQYFGPGTRLTVL.

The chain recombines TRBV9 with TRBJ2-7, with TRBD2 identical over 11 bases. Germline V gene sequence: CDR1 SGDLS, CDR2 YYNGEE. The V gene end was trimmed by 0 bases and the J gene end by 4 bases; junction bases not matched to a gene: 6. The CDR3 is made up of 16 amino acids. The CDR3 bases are TGTGCCAGCAGCGTAGCAACTTGGACTAGCGGGTACGAGCAGTACTTC. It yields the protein CASSVATWTSGYEQYF.

The CDR3 DNA is TGTGCCAGCAGCCTTGGACAGGGGGCATGGCCCCAGCATTTT. This encodes CASSLGQGAWPQHF. The rearrangement joins TRBV6-5 to TRBJ1-5, with 11 bases matching TRBD1. The CDR3 loop spans 14 amino acids. Unmatched junction bases numbered 7, after V lost 6 bases and J lost 9 bases. From germline, CDR1 is MNHEY and CDR2 SVGAGI.

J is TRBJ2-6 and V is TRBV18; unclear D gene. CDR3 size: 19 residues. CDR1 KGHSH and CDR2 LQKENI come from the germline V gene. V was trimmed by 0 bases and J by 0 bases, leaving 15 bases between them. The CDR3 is CASSPPNAASHSGANVLTF. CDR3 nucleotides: TGTGCCAGCTCACCACCGAACGCGGCAAGCCACTCTGGGGCCAACGTCCTGACTTTC.

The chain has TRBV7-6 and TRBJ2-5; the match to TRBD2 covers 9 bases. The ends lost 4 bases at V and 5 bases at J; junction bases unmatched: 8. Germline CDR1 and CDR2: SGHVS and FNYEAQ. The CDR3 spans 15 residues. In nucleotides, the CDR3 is TGTGCCAGCAGCTACTCGGCGGGAGGGGAGGAGACCCAGTACTTC. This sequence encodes CASSYSAGGEETQYF.

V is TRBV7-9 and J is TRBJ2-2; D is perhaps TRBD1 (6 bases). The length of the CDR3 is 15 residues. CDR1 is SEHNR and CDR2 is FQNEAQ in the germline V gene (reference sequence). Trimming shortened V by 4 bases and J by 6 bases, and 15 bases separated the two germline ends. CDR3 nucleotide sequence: TGTGCCAGCAGCTCCTACAGGGCCGGGGCCGGGGAGCTGTTTTTT. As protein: CASSSYRAGAGELFF.

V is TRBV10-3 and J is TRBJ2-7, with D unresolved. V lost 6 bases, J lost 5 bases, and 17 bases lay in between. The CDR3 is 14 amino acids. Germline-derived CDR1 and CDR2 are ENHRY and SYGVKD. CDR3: CAIRGEPSAHEQYF. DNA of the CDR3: TGTGCCATCAGAGGAGAACCCTCAGCCCACGAGCAGTACTTC.

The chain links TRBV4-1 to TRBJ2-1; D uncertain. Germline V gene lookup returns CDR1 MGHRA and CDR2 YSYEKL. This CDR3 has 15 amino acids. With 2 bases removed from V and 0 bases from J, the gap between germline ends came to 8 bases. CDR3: CASSQKTNSYNEQFF. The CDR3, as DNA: TGCGCCAGCAGCCAAAAGACAAACTCCTACAATGAGCAGTTCTTC.

The CDR3 sequence: CAWRGTARTGELFF. The CDR3 DNA reads TGTGCCTGGAGGGGGACAGCTAGGACCGGGGAGCTGTTTTTT. V usage is TRBV30 and J usage is TRBJ2-2; 7 bases line up with TRBD1. J was trimmed by 5 bases and V by 3 bases; bases with no gene match: 6. The CDR3 loop spans 14 amino acids. In germline, CDR1 is GTSNPN, CDR2 SVGIG (reference sequence).